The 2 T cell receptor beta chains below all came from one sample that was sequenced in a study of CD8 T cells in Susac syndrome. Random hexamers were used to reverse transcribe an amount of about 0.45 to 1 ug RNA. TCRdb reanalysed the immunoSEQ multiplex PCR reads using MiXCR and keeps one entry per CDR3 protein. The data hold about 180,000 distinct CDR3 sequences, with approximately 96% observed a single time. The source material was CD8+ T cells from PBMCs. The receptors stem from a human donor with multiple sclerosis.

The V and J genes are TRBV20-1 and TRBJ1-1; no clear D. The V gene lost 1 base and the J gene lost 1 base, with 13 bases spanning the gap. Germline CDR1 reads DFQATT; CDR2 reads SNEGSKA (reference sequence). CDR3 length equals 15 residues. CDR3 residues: CSARVSVTANTEAFF. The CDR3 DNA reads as TGCAGTGCTAGAGTTTCTGTCACAGCGAACACTGAAGCTTTCTTT.

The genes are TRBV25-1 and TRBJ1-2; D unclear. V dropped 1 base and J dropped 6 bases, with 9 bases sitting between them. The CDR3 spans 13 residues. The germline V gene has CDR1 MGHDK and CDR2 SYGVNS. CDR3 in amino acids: CASSEFGQNGYTF. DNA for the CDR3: TGTGCCAGCAGTGAATTCGGGCAGAATGGCTACACCTTC.